This T cell receptor beta chain derives from a study of early T cells in non-severe SARS-CoV-2 infection. Study-wide context: Bulk RNA isolated from unsorted whole blood underwent sequencing; chains were not paired.

Study-wide results and limits: Lookups in VDJdb leaned toward anti-spike CD8 responses and missed private and CD4 specificities.

Unique molecular identifiers were attached to individual cDNA molecules. MiXCR was run by TCRdb on the 5' RACE reads, yielding one entry per CDR3 protein. Seen here are 50,000 to 70,000 distinct CDR3 sequences, around 12% observed once, and the top ten hold around 4.5%. This clonotype was observed at least ten times. Antigen: not known. The TCR originated in an adult who was a healthcare worker with PCR-confirmed SARS-CoV-2 infection or an uninfected control (not recorded which). Sequenced material: whole blood.

DNA of the CDR3: TGCGCCAGCAGCCAAGTGGTCCCCCCGGCGGGCTACACCTTC. Protein product: CASSQVVPPAGYTF. The V call is TRBV4-1, the J call TRBJ1-2; no definite D call. This CDR3 region has 14 residues. Trimming took off 1 base at V and 8 bases at J, with 14 bases between the two ends. Looked up from germline, CDR1 is MGHRA and CDR2 is YSYEKL.